The TCR beta chain under discussion was sequenced for a study of T cell repertoires in cytomegalovirus infection. Background on the study: Both a matching HLA type and CMV infection were indicated by public TCR beta signatures.

As concerns this clonotype: The antigen remains unidentified.

V dropped 6 bases and J dropped 6; count of bases not matched to a gene: 12. The CDR3 runs to 14 residues. In germline, CDR1 is DFQATT, CDR2 SNEGSKA (reference sequence). TCRdb re-called the reads with MiXCR, one entry per CDR3 protein. The sample lists approximately 990,000 distinct CDR3 sequences, approximately 31% occurring once. The source is a human donor in good health (CMV status not recorded). Some clones in this sample may be carry-over from other donors' samples. The genes are TRBV20-1 and TRBJ2-3; 7 bases are a match to TRBD1. The source material was cultured CD8+ T cells from PBMCs, sampled from culture after CMV antigen stimulation. CDR3 residues: CSAETGKRRDTQYF. The CDR3 coding sequence is TGCAGTGCCGAGACAGGGAAAAGGAGGGATACGCAGTATTTT.